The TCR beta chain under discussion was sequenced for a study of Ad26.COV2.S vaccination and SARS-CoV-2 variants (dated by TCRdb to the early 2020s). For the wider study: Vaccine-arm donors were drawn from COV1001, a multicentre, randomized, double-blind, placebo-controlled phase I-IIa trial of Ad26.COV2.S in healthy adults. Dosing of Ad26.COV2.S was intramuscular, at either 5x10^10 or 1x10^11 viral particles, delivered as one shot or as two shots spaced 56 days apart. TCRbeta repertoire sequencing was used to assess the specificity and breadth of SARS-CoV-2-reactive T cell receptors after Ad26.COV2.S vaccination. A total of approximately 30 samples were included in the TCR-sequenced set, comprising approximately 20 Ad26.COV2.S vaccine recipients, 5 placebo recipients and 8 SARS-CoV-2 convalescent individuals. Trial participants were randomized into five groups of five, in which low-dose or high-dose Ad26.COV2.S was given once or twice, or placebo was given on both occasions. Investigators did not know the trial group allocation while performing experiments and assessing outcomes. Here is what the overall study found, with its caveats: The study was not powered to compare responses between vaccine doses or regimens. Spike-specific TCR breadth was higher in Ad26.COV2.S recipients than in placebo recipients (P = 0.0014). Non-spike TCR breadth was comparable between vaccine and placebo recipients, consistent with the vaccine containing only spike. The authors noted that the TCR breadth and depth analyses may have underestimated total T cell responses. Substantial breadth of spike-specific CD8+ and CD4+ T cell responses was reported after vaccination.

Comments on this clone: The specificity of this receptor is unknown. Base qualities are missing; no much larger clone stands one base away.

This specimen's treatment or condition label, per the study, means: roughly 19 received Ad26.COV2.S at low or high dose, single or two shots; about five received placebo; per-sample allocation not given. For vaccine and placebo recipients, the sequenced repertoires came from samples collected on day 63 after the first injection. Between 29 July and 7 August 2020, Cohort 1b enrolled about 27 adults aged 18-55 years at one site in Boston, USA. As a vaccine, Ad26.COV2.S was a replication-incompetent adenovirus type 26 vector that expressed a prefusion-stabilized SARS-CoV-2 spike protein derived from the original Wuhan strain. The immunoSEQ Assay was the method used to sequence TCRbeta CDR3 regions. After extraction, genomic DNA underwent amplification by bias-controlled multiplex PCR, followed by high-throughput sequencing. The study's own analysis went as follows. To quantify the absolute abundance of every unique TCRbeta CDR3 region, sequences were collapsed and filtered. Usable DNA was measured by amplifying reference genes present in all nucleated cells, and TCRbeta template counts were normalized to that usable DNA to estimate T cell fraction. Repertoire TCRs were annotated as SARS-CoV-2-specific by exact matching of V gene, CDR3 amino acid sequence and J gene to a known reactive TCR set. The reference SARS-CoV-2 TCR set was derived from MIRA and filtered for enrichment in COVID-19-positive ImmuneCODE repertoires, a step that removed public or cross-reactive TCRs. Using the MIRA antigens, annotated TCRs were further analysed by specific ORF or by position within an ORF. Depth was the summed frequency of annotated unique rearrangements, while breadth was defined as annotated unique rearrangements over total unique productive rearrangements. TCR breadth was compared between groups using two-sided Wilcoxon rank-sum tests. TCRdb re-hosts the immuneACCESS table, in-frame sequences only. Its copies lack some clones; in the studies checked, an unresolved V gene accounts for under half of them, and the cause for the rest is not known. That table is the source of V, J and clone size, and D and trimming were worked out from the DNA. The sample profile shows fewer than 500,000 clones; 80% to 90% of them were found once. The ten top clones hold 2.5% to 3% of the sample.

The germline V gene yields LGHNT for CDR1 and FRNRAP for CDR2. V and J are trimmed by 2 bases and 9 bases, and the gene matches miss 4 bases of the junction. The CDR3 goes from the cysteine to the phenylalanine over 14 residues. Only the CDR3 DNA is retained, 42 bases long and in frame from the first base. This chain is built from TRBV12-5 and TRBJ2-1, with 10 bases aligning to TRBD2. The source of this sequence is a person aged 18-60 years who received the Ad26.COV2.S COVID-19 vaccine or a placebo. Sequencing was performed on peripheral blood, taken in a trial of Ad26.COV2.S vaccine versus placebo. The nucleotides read TGTGCTAGTGGTTTGTCGGCTAGCGGGGGTGAGCAGTTCTTC. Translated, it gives CASGLSASGGEQFF.